This TCR beta chain was retrieved from a study of shared clonotypes between healthy human individuals. Germline V gene lookup returns CDR1 SGHAT and CDR2 FQNNGV. The CDR3 sequence is 12 residues long. V was cut by 5 bases and J by 8 bases, with 9 bases left in between. Profiling relied on immunoSEQ multiplex PCR, and the TCRdb table lists in-frame clones only, not all of them. The table shows 75,000 to 100,000 clones, with around half occurring only once. What was sequenced was PBMCs. The sequence was collected from a woman aged 35 to 49 in good health. Some clones in this sample may be carry-over from other donors' samples. The chain uses TRBV11-2 and TRBJ1-4, with D unclear. CDR3 loop: CASSPENEKLFF. The CDR3 bases are TGTGCCAGCAGCCCTGAAAACGAAAAACTGTTTTTT.